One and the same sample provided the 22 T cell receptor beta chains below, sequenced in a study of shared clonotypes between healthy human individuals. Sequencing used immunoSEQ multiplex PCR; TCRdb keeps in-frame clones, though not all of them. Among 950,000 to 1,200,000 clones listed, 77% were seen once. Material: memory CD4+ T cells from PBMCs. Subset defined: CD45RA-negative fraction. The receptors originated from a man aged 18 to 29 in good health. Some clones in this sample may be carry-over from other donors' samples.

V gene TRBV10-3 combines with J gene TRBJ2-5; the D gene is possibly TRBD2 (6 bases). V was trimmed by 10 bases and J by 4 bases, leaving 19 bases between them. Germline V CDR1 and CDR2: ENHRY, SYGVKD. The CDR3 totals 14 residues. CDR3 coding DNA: TGTGCCACGGCGCTGGGCCTCGGGGGAGAGACCCAGTACTTC. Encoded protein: CATALGLGGETQYF.

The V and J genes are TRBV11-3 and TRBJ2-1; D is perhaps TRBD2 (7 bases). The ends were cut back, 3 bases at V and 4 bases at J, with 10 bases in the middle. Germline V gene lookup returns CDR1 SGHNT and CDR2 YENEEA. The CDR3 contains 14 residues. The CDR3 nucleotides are TGTGCCAGCAGCTTGGGGGGGCCATACAATGAGCAGTTCTTC. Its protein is CASSLGGPYNEQFF.

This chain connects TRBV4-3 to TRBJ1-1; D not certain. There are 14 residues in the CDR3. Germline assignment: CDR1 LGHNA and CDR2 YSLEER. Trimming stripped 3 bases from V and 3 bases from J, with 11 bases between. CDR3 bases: TGCGCCAGCAGCCAGATTCTCATGGACACTGAAGCTTTCTTT. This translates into CASSQILMDTEAFF.

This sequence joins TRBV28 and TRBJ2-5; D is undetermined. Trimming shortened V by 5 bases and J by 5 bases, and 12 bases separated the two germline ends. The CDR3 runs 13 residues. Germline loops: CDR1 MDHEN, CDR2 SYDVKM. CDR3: CASSPPPRETQYF. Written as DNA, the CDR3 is TGTGCCAGCAGTCCCCCTCCCCGCGAGACCCAGTACTTC.

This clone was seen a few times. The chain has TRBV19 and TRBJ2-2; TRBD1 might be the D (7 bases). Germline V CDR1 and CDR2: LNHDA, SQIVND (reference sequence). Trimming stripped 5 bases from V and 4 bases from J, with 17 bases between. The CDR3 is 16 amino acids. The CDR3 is CASSSETGRSTGELFF. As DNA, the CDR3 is TGTGCCAGTAGTTCTGAGACAGGGAGGTCCACCGGGGAGCTGTTTTTT.

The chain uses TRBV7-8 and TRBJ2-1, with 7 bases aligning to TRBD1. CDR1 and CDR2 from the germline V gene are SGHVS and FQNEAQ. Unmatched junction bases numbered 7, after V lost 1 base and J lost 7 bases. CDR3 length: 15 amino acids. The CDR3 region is CASSLVRTGGNEQFF. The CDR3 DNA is TGTGCCAGCAGCTTAGTACGGACAGGCGGGAATGAGCAGTTCTTC. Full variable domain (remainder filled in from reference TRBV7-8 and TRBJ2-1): GAGVSQSPRYKVAKRGQDVALRCDPISGHVSLFWYQQALGQGPEFLTYFQNEAQLDKSGLPSDRFFAERPEGSVSTLKIQRTQQEDSAVYLCASSLVRTGGNEQFFGPGTRLTVL.

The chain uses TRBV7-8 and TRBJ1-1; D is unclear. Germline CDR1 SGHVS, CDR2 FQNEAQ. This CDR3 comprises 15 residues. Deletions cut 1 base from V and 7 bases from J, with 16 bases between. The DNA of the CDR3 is TGTGCCAGCAGCTTAGGACCTCTTGGGGAACGTGAAGCTTTCTTT. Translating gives CASSLGPLGEREAFF.

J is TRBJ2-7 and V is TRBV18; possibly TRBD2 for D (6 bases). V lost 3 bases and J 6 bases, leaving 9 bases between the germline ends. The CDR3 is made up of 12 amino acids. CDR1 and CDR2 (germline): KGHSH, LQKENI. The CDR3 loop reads CASSPDGGEQYF. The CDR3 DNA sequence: TGTGCCAGCTCACCCGACGGGGGCGAGCAGTACTTC.

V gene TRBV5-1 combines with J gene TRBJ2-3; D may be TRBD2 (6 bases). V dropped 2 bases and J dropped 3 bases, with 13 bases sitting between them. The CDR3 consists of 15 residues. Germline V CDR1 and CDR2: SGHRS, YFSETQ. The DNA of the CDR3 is TGCGCCAGCAGCTTTTCGGGGGAGAGGACAGATACGCAGTATTTT. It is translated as CASSFSGERTDTQYF.

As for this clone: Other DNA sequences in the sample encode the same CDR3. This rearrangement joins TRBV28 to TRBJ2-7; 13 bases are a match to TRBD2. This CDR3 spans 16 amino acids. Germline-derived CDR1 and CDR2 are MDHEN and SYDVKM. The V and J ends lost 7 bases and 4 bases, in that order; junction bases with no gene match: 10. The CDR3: CASTRGGLAGFYEQYF. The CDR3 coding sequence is TGTGCCAGCACTCGCGGGGGACTAGCGGGATTTTACGAGCAGTACTTC.

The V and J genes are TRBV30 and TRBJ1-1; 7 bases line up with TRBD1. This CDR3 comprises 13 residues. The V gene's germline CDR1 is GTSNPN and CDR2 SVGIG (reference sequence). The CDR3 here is CAGQKYMNTEAFF. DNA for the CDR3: TGTGCGGGACAGAAGTATATGAACACTGAAGCTTTCTTT.

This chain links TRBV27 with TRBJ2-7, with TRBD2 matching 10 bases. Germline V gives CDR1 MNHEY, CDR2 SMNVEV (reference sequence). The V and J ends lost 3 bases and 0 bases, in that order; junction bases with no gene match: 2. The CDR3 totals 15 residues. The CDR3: CASSLGLASSYEQYF. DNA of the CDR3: TGTGCCAGCAGTTTGGGACTAGCGAGCTCCTACGAGCAGTACTTC.

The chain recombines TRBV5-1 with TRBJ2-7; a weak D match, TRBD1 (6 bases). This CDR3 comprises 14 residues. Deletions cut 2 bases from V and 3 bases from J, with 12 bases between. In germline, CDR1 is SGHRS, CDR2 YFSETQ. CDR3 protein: CASSFGRGDYEQYF. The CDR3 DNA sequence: TGCGCCAGCAGCTTTGGCAGGGGAGACTACGAGCAGTACTTC.

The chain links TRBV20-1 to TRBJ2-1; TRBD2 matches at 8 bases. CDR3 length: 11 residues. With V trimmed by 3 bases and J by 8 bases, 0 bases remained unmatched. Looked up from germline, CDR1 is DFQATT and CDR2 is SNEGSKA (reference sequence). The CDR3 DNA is TGCAGTGCTAGCGGGAGGGATGAGCAGTTCTTC. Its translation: CSASGRDEQFF.

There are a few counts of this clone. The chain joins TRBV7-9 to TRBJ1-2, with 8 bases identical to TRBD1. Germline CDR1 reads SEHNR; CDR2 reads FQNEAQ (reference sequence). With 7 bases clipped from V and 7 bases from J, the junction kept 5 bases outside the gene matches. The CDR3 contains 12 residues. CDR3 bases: TGTGCCAGCACCCGGACAGGGTTTGGCTACACCTTC. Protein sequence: CASTRTGFGYTF.

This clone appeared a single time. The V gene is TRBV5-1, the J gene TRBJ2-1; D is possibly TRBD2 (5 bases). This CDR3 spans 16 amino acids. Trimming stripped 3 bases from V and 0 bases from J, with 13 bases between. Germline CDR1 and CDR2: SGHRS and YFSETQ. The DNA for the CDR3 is TGCGCCAGCAGCTACCTCGGGGTCAGCTCCTACAATGAGCAGTTCTTC. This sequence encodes CASSYLGVSSYNEQFF.

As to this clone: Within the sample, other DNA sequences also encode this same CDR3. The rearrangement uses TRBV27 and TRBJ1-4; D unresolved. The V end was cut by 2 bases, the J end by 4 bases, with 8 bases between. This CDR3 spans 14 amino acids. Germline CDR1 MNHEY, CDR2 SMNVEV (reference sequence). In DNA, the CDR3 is TGTGCCAGCAGTTTAAGGAGGGATAATGAAAAACTGTTTTTT. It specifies CASSLRRDNEKLFF.

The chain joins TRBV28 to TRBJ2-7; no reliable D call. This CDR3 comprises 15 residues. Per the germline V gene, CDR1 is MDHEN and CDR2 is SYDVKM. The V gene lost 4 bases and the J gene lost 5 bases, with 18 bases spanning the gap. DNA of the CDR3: TGTGCCAGCAGTTCGCCCCGTTGGAGATCCCACGAGCAGTACTTC. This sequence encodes CASSSPRWRSHEQYF.

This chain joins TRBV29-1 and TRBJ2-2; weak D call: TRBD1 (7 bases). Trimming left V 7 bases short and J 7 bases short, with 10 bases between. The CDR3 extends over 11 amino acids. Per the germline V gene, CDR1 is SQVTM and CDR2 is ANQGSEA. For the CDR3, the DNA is TGCAGCGCAGGGGGGCTCGGGGAGCTGTTTTTT. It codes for CSAGGLGELFF.

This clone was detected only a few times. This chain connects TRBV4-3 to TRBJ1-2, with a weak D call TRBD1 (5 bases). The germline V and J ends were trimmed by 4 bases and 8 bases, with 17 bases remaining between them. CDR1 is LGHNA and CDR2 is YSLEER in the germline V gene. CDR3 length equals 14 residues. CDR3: CASSPLGATDGYTF. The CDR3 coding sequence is TGCGCCAGCAGCCCTCTAGGGGCTACGGACGGCTACACCTTC.

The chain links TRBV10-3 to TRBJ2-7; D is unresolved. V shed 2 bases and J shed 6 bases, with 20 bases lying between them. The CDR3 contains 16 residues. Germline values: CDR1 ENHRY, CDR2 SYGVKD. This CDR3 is CAISEQTTLLGREQYF. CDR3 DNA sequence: TGTGCCATCAGTGAGCAAACAACCCTCCTAGGCCGCGAGCAGTACTTC.

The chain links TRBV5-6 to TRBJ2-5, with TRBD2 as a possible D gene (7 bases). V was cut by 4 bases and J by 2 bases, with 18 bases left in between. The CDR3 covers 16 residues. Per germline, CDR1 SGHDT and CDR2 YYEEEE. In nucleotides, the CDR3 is TGTGCCAGCAGCCGCACGGGGGGCTTAAGTCAAGAGACCCAGTACTTC. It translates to CASSRTGGLSQETQYF.